A selection of T cell receptor beta chains follows, all from one sample in a study of shared clonotypes between healthy human individuals. Sequencing used immunoSEQ multiplex PCR; TCRdb keeps in-frame clones, though not all of them. The sample records just over 2,000,000 clones, roughly 95% being singletons. The sample taken for sequencing was naive CD8+ T cells sorted from blood. These receptors all come from a man aged 18 to 29 in good health. The conserved cysteine and the conserved F or W are not part of the CDR3 here. Each record gives: J gene, V gene, CDR3 protein.

TRBJ2-5	TRBV7-9	ASSFIEASGRETQY
TRBJ2-1	TRBV30	AWRPRGGPGNEQF
TRBJ2-7	TRBV4-1	ASSQDWGSYEQY
TRBJ1-4	TRBV7-9	ASSLVEEIEKLF
TRBJ2-1	TRBV14	ASSPQKGYFGSYNEQF
TRBJ1-3	TRBV21-1	ASSAMGNTIY
TRBJ2-6	TRBV6-5	ASSYGLSGANVLT
TRBJ2-3	TRBV9	ASSVGLPDTQY
TRBJ2-5	TRBV7-2	ASSFVIDETQY
TRBJ1-4	TRBV27	ASSTLTGNEKLF
TRBJ2-7	TRBV28	ASSWGQGAYEQY
TRBJ2-3	TRBV28	ASRKDLDTQY
TRBJ1-4	TRBV19	ASSIVQGQPGI